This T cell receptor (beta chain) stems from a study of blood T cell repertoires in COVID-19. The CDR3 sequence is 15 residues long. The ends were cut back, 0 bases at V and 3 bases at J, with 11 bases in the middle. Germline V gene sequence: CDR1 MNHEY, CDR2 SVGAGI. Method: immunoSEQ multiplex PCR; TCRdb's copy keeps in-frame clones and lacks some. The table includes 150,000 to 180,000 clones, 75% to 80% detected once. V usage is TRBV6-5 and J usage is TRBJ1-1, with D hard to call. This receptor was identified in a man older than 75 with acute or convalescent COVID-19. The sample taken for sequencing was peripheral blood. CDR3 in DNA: TGTGCCAGCAGTTACTCGATCAGGTCTGACACTGAAGCTTTCTTT. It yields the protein CASSYSIRSDTEAFF.